The source of this T cell receptor beta chain is a study of cytomegalovirus exposure and HLA in healthy donors (dated by TCRdb to 2015 to 2018). Some background on the complete study: According to an earlier analysis of a few hundred of the donors, 200 million or so T cells yielded some 110 million unique TCR beta sequences and 276 Gb of sequence data. Donor age, sex, ethnicity and CMV serostatus were compiled alongside the repertoire data. HLA typing included class I and class II loci at four-digit resolution. Every repertoire in the discovery cohort had been generated on one and the same sequencing platform. Using immunosequencing, the study profiled T cell repertoires from 666 subjects and related those repertoires to cytomegalovirus serostatus. An early release covering about 600 HLA-typed donors comprised about 310 gigabases of sequencing data and around 86 million unique TCR sequences. On average, roughly 250,000 unique TCR beta nucleotide sequences were sequenced per donor among 300 to 500 genotyped donors of the cohort, with roughly 20% of those sequences being non-productive. A later analysis re-examined previously published TCR beta repertoires from more than 600 donors and added high-resolution HLA genotyping to investigate patterns of TCR occurrence. Of the roughly 400 genotyped donors, less than 85% were placed in the genetic ancestry cluster associated with self-reported Caucasian donors. High-throughput TCR immunosequencing, statistical association of individual TCRs with disease status, and machine learning were combined to predict cytomegalovirus infection status. To decide whether each TCR beta V gene segment behaved as functional or pseudogenic, an earlier analysis of approximately 620 of the donors relied on high-throughput TCR beta sequencing. A later genetic analysis took genome-wide SNP genotypes for 398 of the 666 donors and used that subset as a discovery cohort. The aim of the study was to test whether cataloging public T cell receptors could identify signatures of past pathogen exposure. The number of donors typed differed by locus, with 629-630 for A, B, C, DRB1 and DQB1, around 500 for DQA1, 600 to 610 for DPA1, and around 460 for DPB1. Rather than using new phenotypic data, the later analysis identified candidate immune exposures from TCR beta sequences and from how often those sequences occurred across donors. Several DR-DQ haplotypes were treated as single units for association and clustering because of strong linkage in the cohort. Besides the first cohort of about 730 subjects, a separate validation cohort made up of over a hundred different subjects was used. Overall study outcomes, separate from this receptor: A later analysis reported that several top co-occurrence clusters appeared linked to parvovirus B19, influenza, CMV and Epstein-Barr virus. CMV serostatus was the only immune exposure information available for the cohort. A further reported finding was that TCR beta sequences accurately predicted the HLA-A and HLA-B alleles for most subjects in the first cohort. In a later analysis, HLA-associated TCR beta chains were found to be more clonally expanded and to have lower generation probabilities than equally common non-associated chains. The authors suggested that the approach could potentially be generalized to other disease states and immunological phenotypes. The study gave a list of more than 150 TCR beta chains associated with cytomegalovirus. In both the original and validation cohorts, the classifier was reported to diagnose cytomegalovirus status with high specificity and sensitivity. In vitro tests confirmed that three of the cytomegalovirus-associated TCR beta chains recognize cytomegalovirus antigens. Because some donors lacked HLA typing at each locus, the association tests relied only on the typed subset. When HLA alleles, especially DR and DQ, strongly co-occurred, attributing TCR associations to individual alleles was difficult. This cohort had only TCR beta chains sequenced, and the lack of alpha or paired-chain data limited which features could be detected. Most TCR sequences were seen in very few donors, while some public TCRs were found in many individuals. Correlated functional status among segregating V segments might be attributable to linkage disequilibrium, but an unknown experimental factor could not be ruled out. The sequencing pipeline was judged likely to have produced a cluster of highly shared sequence variants as a technical artifact. According to a later analysis, most CMV-associated TCR beta chains appeared to be HLA-restricted, and the HLA associations seemed to be driven largely by CMV exposure. The presence/absence analyses assumed that sequencing depth was roughly uniform across donors, and that assumption may not be true. Because counts were too low, 15 to 20 rarely observed V segments, including chromosome 9 orphons, were excluded from the earlier analysis of some 540 of the donors. A later analysis associated about 17,000 TCR beta sequences with specific HLA alleles at a false discovery rate of 0.05. In a later analysis, the rate of TCR association differed among HLA loci, with DRB1 alleles having the most associated TCRs and HLA-C alleles having the fewest. V-gene and J-gene trimming of TCR beta chains was associated with a missense DCLRE1C variant in a later genetic analysis, and the association was replicated in an independent cohort. In an earlier analysis of some 640 of the donors, most TCR beta V segments were observed in productive rearrangements about 90% or about 30% of the time, broadly matching IMGT annotations. Compared with the 666-donor mean, donors in an Asian-associated ancestry cluster had fewer N-insertions in productive TCRs, according to a later genetic analysis. Because the 87-base-pair reads could not distinguish some IMGT-functional V segments, including TRBV6-2 and TRBV6-3, those segments were excluded.

Looking up the germline V gene yields CDR1 SGHRS and CDR2 YFSETQ. From the cysteine up to the phenylalanine, the CDR3 has a length of 13 residues. Kept here is only the CDR3 DNA, which spans 39 bases and is read in frame from base 1. The method was the immunoSEQ multiplex PCR assay. For the multiplex PCR, a mixture combining 60 forward primers for TCR Vbeta segments and 13 reverse primers for TCR Jbeta segments was used. The CDR3 region of rearranged TCR beta genes was amplified from genomic DNA by a multiplex PCR assay. Amplified TCR beta libraries were sequenced as 87-base-pair reads on the Illumina HiSeq System. As for the original processing: A later analysis tallied around 80 million unique TCR beta chains across the 610 or so repertoires, and some 12 million of those chains were shared by two or more donors. Raw reads were error-corrected and collapsed into unique sequences with a nearest-neighbor algorithm that merged closely related sequences to remove PCR and sequencing errors. CDR3 sequences were aligned to IMGT reference sequences to assign V, D and J gene segments. Each retained sequence needed at least a six-nucleotide match to both a V gene segment and a J gene segment. Rearrangements were called productive when the CDR3 lacked stop codons and stayed in frame with V and J; all others were non-productive. Following IMGT convention, CDR3 was defined as the stretch from the second conserved V-encoded cysteine up to the conserved J-encoded phenylalanine. The earlier analysis of roughly 590 of the donors excluded any sequence lacking an unambiguous match to a single V gene segment. In an earlier analysis of approximately 590 of the donors, V segments were called functional above 56.7% productive rearrangements and were called segregating when the between-donor standard deviation exceeded 5%. A statistical classification framework was built for diagnosing cytomegalovirus status from the catalog of TCR beta chain sequences. In a later analysis, TCR nucleotide sequences were compared against IMGT/GENE-DB human TR gene sequences so that V and J genes could be assigned. In a later analysis, CDR3 sequences and most-parsimonious VDJ recombination scenarios were assigned using the TCRdist pipeline. A later analysis defined each TCR beta chain by its CDR3 amino acid sequence plus V-gene family, and excluded reads lacking a unique V-gene family. A later analysis removed several hundred highly shared, low-generation-probability nucleotide sequences to deal with suspected cross-contamination and a sequencing artifact. For each public chain, a later analysis derived a clonal expansion index from normalized ranks of inferred template counts within each repertoire. In a later analysis, generation probabilities were computed using a VDJ recombination model fitted to out-of-frame rearrangements, and the results were checked against IGoR. In a later analysis, hypergeometric tests were used to score TCR-TCR, TCR-HLA and TCR-CMV co-occurrence, with a repertoire-size bias correction applied to TCR pairs. A later analysis estimated false discovery rates by permuting HLA or CMV assignments 20 times. A later analysis grouped co-occurring TCRs with DBSCAN, adding TCRdist sequence similarity when clustering within HLA-allele-positive subsets. Co-occurrence clustering excluded repertoires with fewer than 30,000 or more than 120,000 public chains, plus five with anomalous nucleotide sharing. TCRdb obtained this table from immuneACCESS and retained in-frame rearrangements with V and J assigned. These tables miss some clones; where compared with another copy, unresolved V genes account for less than half of the shortfall, and the remainder is unexplained. V, J and clone size derive from that table, while D and trimming were established from the DNA sequence. The sample table contains some 130,000 clones; only one count was recorded for about 82% of them. Of the sample, under 5.5% falls within the top ten clones.

This clone was counted once. Its antigen remains undetermined. The junction and the germline gene differ at one end; a read error may be behind it. The cohort was made up of approximately 670 healthy bone marrow donors. All cohort members were sampled while nominally healthy, although unrecorded immune exposures were likely present. Of the approximately 670 cohort members, 289 had positive CMV serostatus and 350 to 450 had negative CMV serostatus, and CMV serostatus was not recorded for the donor. Each donor provided a peripheral blood sample, and peripheral blood mononuclear cells were used for TCR beta sequencing. Genomic DNA extraction from the blood cell samples was performed with the Qiagen DNeasy Blood Extraction Kit.

This sequence originates from a man between 25 and 39 years old in good health. The chain is made from TRBV5-1 and TRBJ2-1; a tentative D match to TRBD2 spans 5 bases. Sequences were obtained from PBMCs. The nucleotide sequence reads as follows: TGCGCCGGCAGCTGGACTCTTGGGAATGAGCAGTTCTTC. The encoded protein is CAGSWTLGNEQFF.